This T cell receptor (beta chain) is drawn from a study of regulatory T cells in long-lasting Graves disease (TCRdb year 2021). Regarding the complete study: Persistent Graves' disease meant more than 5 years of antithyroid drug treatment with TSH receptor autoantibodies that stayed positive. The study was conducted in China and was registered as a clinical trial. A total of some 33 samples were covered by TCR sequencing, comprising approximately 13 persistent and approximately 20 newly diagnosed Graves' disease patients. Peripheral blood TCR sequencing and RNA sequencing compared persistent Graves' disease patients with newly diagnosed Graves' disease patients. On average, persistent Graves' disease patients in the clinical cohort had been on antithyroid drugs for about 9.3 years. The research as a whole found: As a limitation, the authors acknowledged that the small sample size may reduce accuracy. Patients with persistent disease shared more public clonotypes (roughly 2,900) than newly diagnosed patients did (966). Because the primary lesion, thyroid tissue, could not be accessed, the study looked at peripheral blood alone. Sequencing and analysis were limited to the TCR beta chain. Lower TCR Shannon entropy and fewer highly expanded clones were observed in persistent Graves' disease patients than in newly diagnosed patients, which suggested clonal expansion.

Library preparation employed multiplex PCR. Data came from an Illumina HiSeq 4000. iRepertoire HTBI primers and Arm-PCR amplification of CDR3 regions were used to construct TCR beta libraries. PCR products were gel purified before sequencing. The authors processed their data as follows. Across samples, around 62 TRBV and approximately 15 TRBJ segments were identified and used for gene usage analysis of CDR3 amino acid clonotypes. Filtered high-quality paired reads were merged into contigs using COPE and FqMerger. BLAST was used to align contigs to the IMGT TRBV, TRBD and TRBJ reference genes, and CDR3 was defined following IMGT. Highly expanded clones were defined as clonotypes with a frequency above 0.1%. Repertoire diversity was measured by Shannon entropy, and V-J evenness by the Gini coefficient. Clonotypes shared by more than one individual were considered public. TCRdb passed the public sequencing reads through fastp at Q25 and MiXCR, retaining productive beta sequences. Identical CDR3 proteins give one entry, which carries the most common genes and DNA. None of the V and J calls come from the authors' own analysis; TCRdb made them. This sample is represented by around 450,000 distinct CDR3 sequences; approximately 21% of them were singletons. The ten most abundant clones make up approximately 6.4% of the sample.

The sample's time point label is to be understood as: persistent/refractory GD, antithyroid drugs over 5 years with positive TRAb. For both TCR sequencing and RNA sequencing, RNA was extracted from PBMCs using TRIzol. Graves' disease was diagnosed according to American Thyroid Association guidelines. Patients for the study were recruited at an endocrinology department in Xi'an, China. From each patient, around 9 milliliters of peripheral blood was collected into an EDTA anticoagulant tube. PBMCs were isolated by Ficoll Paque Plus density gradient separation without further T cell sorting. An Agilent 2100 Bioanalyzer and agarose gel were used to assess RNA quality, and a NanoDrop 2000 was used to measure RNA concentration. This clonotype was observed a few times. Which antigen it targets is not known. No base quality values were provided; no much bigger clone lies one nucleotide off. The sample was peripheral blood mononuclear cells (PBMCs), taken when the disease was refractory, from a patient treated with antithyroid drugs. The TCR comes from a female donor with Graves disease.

The CDR3 in this case is CASSQSSGTGELFF. The sequence in DNA is TGTGCCAGCAGCCAATCGTCCGGGACCGGGGAGCTGTTTTTT. The rearrangement joined TRBV3-1 to TRBJ2-2; too little of a D gene remains to name it. Inclusive of the bounding cysteine and phenylalanine, the CDR3 is 14 residues long. The read is trimmed to its CDR3 DNA, 42 bases read in frame from base 1. V is cut by 2 bases and J by 5 bases, and the space between the germline ends is 9 bases. In the germline V gene (reference sequence), CDR1 corresponds to LGHDT and CDR2 to YNNKEL.